This is a list of T cell receptor beta chains from one sample in a study of CD8 T cells in ankylosing spondylitis. TCRdb reprocessed the 5' RACE reads with MiXCR, giving one entry per CDR3 protein. The repertoire holds under 250,000 distinct CDR3 sequences, with 25% to 30% as singletons. The sample comprised blood, either unsorted or a sorted T cell fraction (not recorded which). The receptors here all came from a male donor with ankylosing spondylitis or in good health (not recorded which). The CDR3 runs from the conserved cysteine through the conserved F or W. D genes are given only for firm matches. Expanded clones are given a class, and other clones once, few, many or no size at all.

j_call d_call clone_size v_call cdr3_aa cdr3_nt
TRBJ2-7 NA many TRBV10-3 CAISAGPRDNYEQYF TGTGCCATCAGTGCGGGACCGCGAGATAATTACGAGCAGTACTTC
TRBJ2-1 NA NA TRBV7-6 CASSPSGLVYNEQFF TGTGCCAGCAGCCCCTCGGGACTCGTCTACAATGAGCAGTTCTTC
TRBJ1-6 NA many TRBV5-1 CASSLEGGQGSPLHF TGCGCCAGCAGCTTGGAGGGGGGGCAAGGTTCACCCCTCCACTTT
TRBJ2-7 NA many TRBV5-1 CASRGINGYEQYF TGCGCCAGCAGGGGGATTAATGGGTACGAGCAGTACTTC
TRBJ2-7 NA few TRBV5-1 CASSLGTGPAYEQYF TGCGCCAGCAGCTTGGGCACAGGGCCAGCCTACGAGCAGTACTTC
TRBJ2-1 NA NA TRBV20-1 CSATAAAGGNEQFF TGCAGTGCTACTGCCGCAGCGGGCGGCAATGAGCAGTTCTTC
TRBJ2-1 NA NA TRBV4-1 CASSQKTPGDEQFF TGCGCCAGCAGCCAAAAAACACCAGGGGATGAGCAGTTCTTC
TRBJ2-5 NA NA TRBV4-1 CASSGPSETQYF TGCGCCAGCAGCGGACCTTCGGAGACCCAGTACTTC
TRBJ1-2 NA NA TRBV5-1 CASSSGTRDGYGYTF TGCGCCAGCAGCTCCGGGACAAGGGACGGCTATGGCTACACCTTC
TRBJ1-2 NA NA TRBV20-1 CSARARVGNYGYTF TGCAGTGCTAGAGCCAGGGTCGGTAACTATGGCTACACCTTC
TRBJ2-1 NA NA TRBV20-1 CSARVGQLQQFF TGCAGTGCTAGAGTCGGACAGTTACAGCAGTTCTTC
TRBJ2-7 NA few TRBV29-1 CSVPGSRYEQYF TGCAGCGTTCCCGGGAGTCGCTACGAGCAGTACTTC
TRBJ2-3 NA NA TRBV20-1 CSARVGDLAQYF TGCAGTGCTAGAGTTGGGGATCTCGCGCAGTATTTT
TRBJ1-4 TRBD1 NA TRBV28 CASSSGTVNEKLFF TGTGCCAGCAGTTCCGGGACAGTTAACGAAAAACTGTTTTTT
TRBJ2-5 NA NA TRBV5-5 CASSLDRPQETQYF TGTGCCAGCAGCTTGGACAGACCTCAAGAGACCCAGTACTTC
TRBJ1-6 NA many TRBV12-3/TRBV12-4 CASSLANSPLHF TGTGCCAGCAGTTTGGCGAATTCACCCCTCCACTTT
TRBJ2-1 TRBD2 NA TRBV19 CASSIDNSGRAHNEQFF TGTGCCAGTAGTATAGATAACAGCGGGAGGGCCCACAATGAGCAGTTCTTC